This T cell receptor (beta chain) was captured in a study of T-cell reconstitution after alpha-beta-depleted transplantation in children. TCRbeta library construction was performed incorporating unique molecular identifiers. MiXCR, applied by TCRdb to the PCR reads, yields one record per CDR3 protein. This repertoire shows 45,000 to 60,000 distinct CDR3 sequences, roughly half found once; its top ten account for more than 30%. Between the trimmed V and J ends, which lost 8 bases and 9 bases, there was a span of 26 bases. Germline values: CDR1 SNHLY, CDR2 FYNNEI. This CDR3 spans 16 amino acids. This sequence originates from a boy under two years old with SCID, due to receive a stem cell transplant. This material consisted of peripheral blood, taken before TCRalphabeta/CD19-depleted stem cell transplant. The chain uses TRBV2 and TRBJ2-1; possibly TRBD1 for D (6 bases). The DNA of the CDR3 is TGTGCCAGCTCCCCGGGACCCCCGGGCCAAGGGGGTGAGCAGTTCTTC. Protein sequence: CASSPGPPGQGGEQFF.